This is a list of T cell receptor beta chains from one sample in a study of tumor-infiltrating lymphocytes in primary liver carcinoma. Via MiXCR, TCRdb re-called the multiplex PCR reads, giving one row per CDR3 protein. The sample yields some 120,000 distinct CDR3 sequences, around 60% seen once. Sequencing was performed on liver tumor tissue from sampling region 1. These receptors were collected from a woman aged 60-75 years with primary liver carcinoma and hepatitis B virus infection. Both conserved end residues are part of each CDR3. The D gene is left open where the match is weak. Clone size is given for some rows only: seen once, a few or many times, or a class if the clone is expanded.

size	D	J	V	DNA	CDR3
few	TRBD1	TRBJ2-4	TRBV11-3	TGTGCTAGCAGCCCTCGGACAGGGCCGGCCAAAAACATTCAGTACTTC	CASSPRTGPAKNIQYF
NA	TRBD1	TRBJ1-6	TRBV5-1	TGCGCCAGCAGCTCGGGGGACAGGGGAGGAAATTCACCCCTCCACTTT	CASSSGDRGGNSPLHF
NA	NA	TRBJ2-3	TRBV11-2	TGTGGCAGCAACCCCGGACTACCCACAGCTACGCAGTATTTT	CGSNPGLPTATQYF
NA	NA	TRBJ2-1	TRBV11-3	TGTACCAGCAGCCCCTCCGGAGATTCCAATTACAATGAGCAGTCCTTC	CTSSPSGDSNYNEQSF
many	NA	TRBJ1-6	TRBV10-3	TGTGCCATCAGTGAGGAAGCAACAGCCAATTCACCCCTCCACTTT	CAISEEATANSPLHF
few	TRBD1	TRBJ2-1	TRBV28	TGTGCCAGCAGTTTAGTGGGGGACAGGGGGCGCGTGGGTGAGCAGTTCTTC	CASSLVGDRGRVGEQFF
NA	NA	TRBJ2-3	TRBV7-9	TGTGCCAGCAGCTTATCGGGGCAGGAATCAGATACGCAGTATTTT	CASSLSGQESDTQYF
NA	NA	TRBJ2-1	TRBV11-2	TGTGCCAGCAGCCTCCGGGGCCCGAGCTCCTACAATGAGCAGTTCTTC	CASSLRGPSSYNEQFF
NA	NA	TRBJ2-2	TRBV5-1	TGCGCCAGCATCCGCGACCGTCCCGGGGAGCTGTTTTTT	CASIRDRPGELFF
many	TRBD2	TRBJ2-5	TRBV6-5	TGTGCCAGCAGTCGACTAGCGGGAACTCAGACCCAGTACTTC	CASSRLAGTQTQYF
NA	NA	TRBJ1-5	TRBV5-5	TGTGCCAGCAGCTTCGGACCGTATAGCAATCAGCCCCATCATTTT	CASSFGPYSNQPHHF
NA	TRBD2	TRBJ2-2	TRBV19	TGTGCCAGTACCGCCGCCTATCCTAGCGGGGAGCTGTTTTTC	CASTAAYPSGELFF
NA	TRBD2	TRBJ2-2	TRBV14	TGTGCCAGGAGCCCCGGAGTAGCGGGAGCCGGGGAGCTGTTTTTT	CARSPGVAGAGELFF
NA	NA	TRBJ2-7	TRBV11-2	TGTGCCAGCAGCTTAGGGTCGGGGGCAGGAGGCTACGAGCAGCCCTTC	CASSLGSGAGGYEQPF
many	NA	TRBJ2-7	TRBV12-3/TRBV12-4	TGTGCCAGCAGAGACTCCAACTCCTACGAGCAGTACTTC	CASRDSNSYEQYF
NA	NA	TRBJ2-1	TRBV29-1	NA	CIVARGSDEQFF
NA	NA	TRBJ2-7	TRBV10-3	TGTGCCATCAGCCCCAACCCCTACGAGCAGTACTTC	CAISPNPYEQYF
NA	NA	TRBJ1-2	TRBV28	TGTGCCAGCAGTGCAAACCAGGGAAGGTATGGCTACACCTTC	CASSANQGRYGYTF
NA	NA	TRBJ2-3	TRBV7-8	TGTGCCAGCAGATTAGCTTCTAGCAGAAGCACAGATACGAAGTATTTT	CASRLASSRSTDTKYF
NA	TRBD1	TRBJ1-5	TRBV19	TGTGTCAGTACTCTCAGGGACAGCCAGAATCAGCCCCAGCATTTT	CVSTLRDSQNQPQHF
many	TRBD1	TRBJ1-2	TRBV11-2	TGTGCCAGCAGCTTAGAAATAACAGGGGGCGATGGCTACACCTTC	CASSLEITGGDGYTF
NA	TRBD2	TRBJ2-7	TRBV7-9	TGTGCCAGCAGCTTAGTGGGTGTGACTAGCGGGATCGAGGAGTACTTC	CASSLVGVTSGIEEYF
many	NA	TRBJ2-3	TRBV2	TGTGCCAGCAGTGAAGCGGTTGGCCGGACAGATACGCAGTATTTT	CASSEAVGRTDTQYF
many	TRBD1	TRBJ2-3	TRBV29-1	TGCAGCGTTGCAAGGGGAACAGGGGCCACAGATACGCAGTATTTT	CSVARGTGATDTQYF
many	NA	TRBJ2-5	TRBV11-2	TGTGCCAGCAGCTTAGGGTTTGCTGCCTACCAAGAGACCCAGTACTTC	CASSLGFAAYQETQYF
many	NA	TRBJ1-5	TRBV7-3	TGTGCCAGCAGCCCGGACAGCAATCAGCCCCAGCATTTT	CASSPDSNQPQHF
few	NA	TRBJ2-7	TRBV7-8	TGTGCCAGCAGCTTAGTCCGGTCTAGGGAGCAGTACTTC	CASSLVRSREQYF
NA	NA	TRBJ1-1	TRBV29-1	TGCAGCATGGAAGGCAGGGTGGGCACTGAAGCTTTCTTT	CSMEGRVGTEAFF
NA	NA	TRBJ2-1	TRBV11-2	TGTGCCAGCAGCCCAGGACTCAGCAGGAGCTGGAAAGTGCAGTTCTTC	CASSPGLSRSWKVQFF
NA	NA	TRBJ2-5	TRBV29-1	TGCAGCATTGAAGGGTCTGCAAAAGGGACCCAATACTTC	CSIEGSAKGTQYF
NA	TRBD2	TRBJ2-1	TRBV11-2	TGTGCCAGCAGGGACCGGGAGGGCCGGGACAATGAGCAGTCCTTC	CASRDREGRDNEQSF
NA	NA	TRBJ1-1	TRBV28	TGTGCCAGCAGTTTCGATCCCCAGGGGAACGGGAACACTGAAGCTTTCTTT	CASSFDPQGNGNTEAFF
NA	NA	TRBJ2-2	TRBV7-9	TGTGTCAGCAGACCTGGACAAGGTGGGACCGGGGAGCTGTTTTTT	CVSRPGQGGTGELFF
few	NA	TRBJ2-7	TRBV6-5	TGTGCCAGTAGTCAGGACACCGACTACGAGCAGTACTTC	CASSQDTDYEQYF
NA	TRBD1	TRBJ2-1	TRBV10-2	TGCGCCAGCAGATTGGGGGACAGGGGTCGCGATGAGCAGTTCTTC	CASRLGDRGRDEQFF
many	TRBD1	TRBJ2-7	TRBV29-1	TGCAGCGTTGGACAGGGCGACGAGCAGTACTTC	CSVGQGDEQYF
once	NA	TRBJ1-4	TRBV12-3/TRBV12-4	TGTGCCAGCAGTTTAGGAGGGACAATGAGTGAAAGACTGTTTTTT	CASSLGGTMSERLFF
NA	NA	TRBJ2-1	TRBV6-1	TGTGCCAGTAGCCGGGACCCCAGCTCCCACAATGAGCAGTTCTTC	CASSRDPSSHNEQFF
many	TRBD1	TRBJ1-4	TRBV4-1	TGCGCCAGCAGCCTTATGAGGAACAGGGGTGATGAAAAACTGTTTTTT	CASSLMRNRGDEKLFF
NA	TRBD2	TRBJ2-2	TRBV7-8	TGTGCCAGCACCTTAGGGTCTAGCGGGAGTAACACCGGGGAGCTGTTTTTT	CASTLGSSGSNTGELFF
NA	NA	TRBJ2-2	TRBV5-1	TGCGCCAGCAGCCCCCCCTTTACTAGACCCGGGGAGCTGTTTTTT	CASSPPFTRPGELFF